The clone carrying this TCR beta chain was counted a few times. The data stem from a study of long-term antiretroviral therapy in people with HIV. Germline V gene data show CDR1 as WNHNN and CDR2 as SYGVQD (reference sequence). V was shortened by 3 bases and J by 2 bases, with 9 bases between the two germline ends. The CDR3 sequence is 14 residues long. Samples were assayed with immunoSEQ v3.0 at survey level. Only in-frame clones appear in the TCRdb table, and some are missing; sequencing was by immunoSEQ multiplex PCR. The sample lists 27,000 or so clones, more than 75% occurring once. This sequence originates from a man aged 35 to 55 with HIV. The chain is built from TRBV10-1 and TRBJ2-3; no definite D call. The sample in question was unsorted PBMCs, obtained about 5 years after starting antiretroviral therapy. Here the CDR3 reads CASSDGKATDTQYF. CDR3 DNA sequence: TGCGCCAGCAGTGACGGTAAAGCCACAGATACGCAGTATTTT.